Listed here are 14 T cell receptor beta chains from one sample, sequenced in a study of cytomegalovirus exposure and HLA in healthy donors. Some clones are missing from TCRdb's copy, which holds only in-frame ones; the method was immunoSEQ multiplex PCR. The sample records 100,000 or so clones, about 85% being singletons. The sample comprised PBMCs. The receptor set was obtained from a woman aged 18-29 years in good health and CMV-seropositive.

The gene calls are TRBV6-1 and TRBJ1-2; perhaps TRBD1 as D (5 bases). CDR3 length: 13 amino acids. The V and J ends lost 2 bases and 4 bases respectively, with 8 bases between them. Germline CDR1 MNHNS, CDR2 SASEGT. In DNA, the CDR3 is TGTGCCAGCAGTGAAAGCGGGGGCTATGGCTACACCTTC. It is translated as CASSESGGYGYTF.

This clone has a handful of counts. The J gene is TRBJ2-2, the V gene TRBV18; 9 bases are a match to TRBD1. The CDR3 consists of 17 residues. Germline values: CDR1 KGHSH, CDR2 LQKENI. V gave up 3 bases and J gave up 4 bases; unmatched junction bases: 9. The CDR3 sequence: CASSPLPGTGSTGELFF. The CDR3 region has the DNA TGTGCCAGCTCACCCCTCCCCGGGACAGGGTCCACCGGGGAGCTGTTTTTT.

J is TRBJ2-5 and V is TRBV6-5; 7 nucleotides align to TRBD1. V shed 4 bases, J shed 4 bases, and the junction held 6 bases outside the gene matches. CDR3 length: 14 residues. Germline-derived CDR1 and CDR2 are MNHEY and SVGAGI. CDR3 DNA: TGTGCCAGCAGTTCCTACAGGGGTACAGAGACCCAGTACTTC. This encodes CASSSYRGTETQYF.

The rearrangement joins TRBV20-1 to TRBJ2-1; 9 nucleotides match TRBD1. Trimming removed 5 bases from V and 12 bases from J; junction bases left unmatched: 2. This CDR3 region has 10 residues. Germline lookup yields CDR1 DFQATT and CDR2 SNEGSKA (reference sequence). The DNA for the CDR3 is TGCAGTGCTTGGGGACAGGGGCAGTTCTTC. It translates to CSAWGQGQFF.

This sequence joins TRBV18 and TRBJ1-3; TRBD1 matches at 7 bases. Germline V gene sequence: CDR1 KGHSH, CDR2 LQKENI. The junction had 4 bases not matched to a gene; V was cut back by 0 bases and J by 5 bases. This CDR3 is built from 15 residues. CDR3 bases: TGTGCCAGCTCACCACCCGGGACAGCCCGAAACACCATATATTTT. Translated: CASSPPGTARNTIYF.

The CDR3 sequence is CATSRDLQNEQFF. CDR3 bases: TGTGCCACCAGCAGAGATCTACAGAATGAGCAGTTCTTC. The chain is built from TRBV15 and TRBJ2-1; unclear D gene. The CDR3 extends over 13 amino acids. Trimming stripped 0 bases from V and 7 bases from J, with 7 bases between. CDR1 and CDR2 (germline): LNHNV, YYDKDF (reference sequence).

The rearrangement joins TRBV5-8 to TRBJ1-5, with a tentative D call TRBD1 (5 bases). CDR3 length equals 16 residues. V gave up 4 bases and J gave up 2 bases, with 16 bases separating them. Germline CDR1 and CDR2: SGHTS and YDEGEE. This chain's CDR3 is CASSRWGVTGNQPQHF. In nucleotides, the CDR3 is TGTGCCAGCAGCCGCTGGGGGGTTACAGGCAATCAGCCCCAGCATTTT. Complete variable domain (other parts from reference TRBV5-8 and TRBJ1-5): EAGVTQSPTHLIKTRGQQATLRCSPISGHTSVYWYQQALGLGLQFLLWYDEGEERNRGNFPPRFSGRQFPNYSSELNVNALELEDSALYLCASSRWGVTGNQPQHFGDGTRLSIL.

This clone has just a few counts. The chain is built from TRBV5-4 and TRBJ1-2; D call uncertain. V was shortened by 7 bases and J by 6 bases, with 16 bases between the two germline ends. Germline assignment: CDR1 SGHNT and CDR2 YYREEE (reference sequence). CDR3 length: 13 amino acids. Here the CDR3 DNA reads TGTGCCAGCGCCACAGACCACATGAATGGCTACACCTTC. This codes for CASATDHMNGYTF.

V gene TRBV2 combines with J gene TRBJ2-7; 9 bases map to TRBD1. The CDR3 has 13 amino acids. The V gene's germline CDR1 is SNHLY and CDR2 FYNNEI. V was pared by 7 bases and J by 4 bases, with 5 bases of the junction left unmatched. This CDR3 is CASKWGQGYEQYF. The CDR3 DNA sequence: TGTGCCAGCAAATGGGGACAGGGATACGAGCAGTACTTC.

This sequence joins TRBV6-5 and TRBJ1-1, with D possibly TRBD1 on 6 matching bases. Germline V lookup: CDR1 MNHEY, CDR2 SVGAGI. The CDR3 is 13 residues long. V lost 6 bases, J lost 1 base, and 9 bases lay in between. The CDR3 DNA is TGTGCCAGCAGATCGGGACAGAACACTGAAGCTTTCTTT. It translates to CASRSGQNTEAFF.

The chain carries TRBV5-1 and TRBJ2-1; D is uncertain. V lost 2 bases to trimming and J lost 6 bases, with 12 bases between them. The germline CDR1 and CDR2 sequences are SGHRS and YFSETQ. CDR3 size: 14 residues. The CDR3, as DNA: TGCGCCAGCAGCTTATCAGGTCAGCTCAATGAGCAGTTCTTC. It yields the protein CASSLSGQLNEQFF.

This clone was observed a few times. The chain recombines TRBV5-1 with TRBJ1-5, with TRBD1 matching over 8 bases. Losses at the gene ends were 4 bases for V and 9 bases for J; bases not matched to a gene: 15. Germline values: CDR1 SGHRS, CDR2 YFSETQ. The CDR3 has 16 residues. CDR3 in amino acids: CASSEGGETGVRPQHF. Written as DNA, the CDR3 is TGCGCCAGCAGCGAGGGAGGAGAGACAGGGGTTAGGCCCCAGCATTTT.

The chain joins TRBV7-9 to TRBJ1-5; a possible D gene is TRBD1 (5 bases). V lost 4 bases, J lost 2 bases, and 15 bases lay in between. This CDR3 spans 16 amino acids. The germline CDR1 and CDR2 sequences are SEHNR and FQNEAQ (reference sequence). The CDR3 region has the DNA TGTGCCAGCAGCTGGGGCCAGAACGATGGCAATCAGCCCCAGCATTTT. This gives the protein CASSWGQNDGNQPQHF.

The CDR3 DNA follows: TGTGCCAGCTCTACCAGCGGGTCGGAATACCCTTCAGATACGCAGTATTTT. Translating it yields CASSTSGSEYPSDTQYF. V gene TRBV27 combines with J gene TRBJ2-3, with D possibly matching TRBD2 (6 bases). Trimming removed 8 bases at V and 4 bases at J, with 25 bases between. CDR3 length: 17 residues. Germline V gives CDR1 MNHEY, CDR2 SMNVEV (reference sequence).